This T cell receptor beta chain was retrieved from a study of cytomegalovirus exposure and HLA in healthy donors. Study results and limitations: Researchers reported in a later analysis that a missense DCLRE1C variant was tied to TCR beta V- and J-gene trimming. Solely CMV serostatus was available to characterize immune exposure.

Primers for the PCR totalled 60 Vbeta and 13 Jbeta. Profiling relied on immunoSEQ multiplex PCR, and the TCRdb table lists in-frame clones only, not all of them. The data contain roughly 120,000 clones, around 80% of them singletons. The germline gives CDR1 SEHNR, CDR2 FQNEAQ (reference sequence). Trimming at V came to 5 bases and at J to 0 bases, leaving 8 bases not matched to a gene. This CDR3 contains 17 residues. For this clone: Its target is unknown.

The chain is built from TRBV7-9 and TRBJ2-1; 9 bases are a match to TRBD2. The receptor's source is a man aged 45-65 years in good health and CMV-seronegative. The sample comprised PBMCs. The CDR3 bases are TGTGCCAGCAGCCCCTATTCGGGACTAGCCTCCTACAATGAGCAGTTCTTC. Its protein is CASSPYSGLASYNEQFF.